A single sample gave rise to the 5 T cell receptor beta chains below, sequenced in a study of identical twins. TCRdb fed the 5' RACE reads into MiXCR, producing one record per CDR3 protein. Among 300,000 to 350,000 distinct CDR3 sequences listed, around an eighth were seen once. The same data also contributed to another study, on yellow fever vaccine responses in identical twins.

Source material: CD8+ T cells sorted from blood. The receptors were gathered from a woman between 18 and 29 years old in good health.

V gene TRBV10-2 combines with J gene TRBJ2-1, with a tentative D call TRBD1 (5 bases). With 2 bases removed from V and 7 bases from J, the gap between germline ends came to 12 bases. This CDR3 is 14 amino acids long. Germline V gene data show CDR1 as WSHSY and CDR2 as SAAADI. The CDR3 DNA follows: TGCGCCAGCAGTGAGAGGGGTATACCAAATGAGCAGTTCTTC. This gives the protein CASSERGIPNEQFF.

With regard to this clonotype: Mismatch with germline at one junction end may stem from a read error. The J gene is TRBJ1-1, the V gene TRBV10-3; D is possibly TRBD1 (6 bases). The CDR3 runs 15 residues. Germline CDR1 reads ENHRY; CDR2 reads SYGVKD. CDR3 coding DNA: TGTGCCATAAGTGACGGGTTCGGGGGCCCCGTTGGGGCTTTCTTT. Protein sequence: CAISDGFGGPVGAFF.

This clonotype was observed a few times. The chain has TRBV5-1 and TRBJ2-3; D may be TRBD2 (5 bases). The CDR3 loop spans 15 amino acids. V was pared by 0 bases and J by 4 bases, with 12 bases between. Germline assignment: CDR1 SGHRS and CDR2 YFSETQ. The CDR3 region is CASSLAERVADTQYF. The CDR3 nucleotides read TGCGCCAGCAGCTTGGCCGAGAGGGTGGCAGATACGCAGTATTTT.

This clonotype turned up a few times. The chain has TRBV25-1 and TRBJ2-7; D possibly corresponds to TRBD2 (6 bases). V lost 3 bases and J lost 3, with 9 bases in between. Germline V lookup: CDR1 MGHDK, CDR2 SYGVNS. This CDR3 is 13 amino acids long. The CDR3 loop is CASSDVRDYEQYF. The CDR3 nucleotides read TGTGCCAGCAGTGATGTGCGGGACTACGAGCAGTACTTC.

The chain carries TRBV28 and TRBJ2-7; a weak D match, TRBD2 (5 bases). The germline CDR1 and CDR2 sequences are MDHEN and SYDVKM. CDR3 size: 14 residues. The V and J ends lost 8 bases and 2 bases respectively, with 16 bases between them. CDR3 sequence: CASRWAGAPYEQYV. CDR3 coding DNA: TGTGCCAGCCGTTGGGCGGGTGCTCCCTACGAGCAGTACGTC.